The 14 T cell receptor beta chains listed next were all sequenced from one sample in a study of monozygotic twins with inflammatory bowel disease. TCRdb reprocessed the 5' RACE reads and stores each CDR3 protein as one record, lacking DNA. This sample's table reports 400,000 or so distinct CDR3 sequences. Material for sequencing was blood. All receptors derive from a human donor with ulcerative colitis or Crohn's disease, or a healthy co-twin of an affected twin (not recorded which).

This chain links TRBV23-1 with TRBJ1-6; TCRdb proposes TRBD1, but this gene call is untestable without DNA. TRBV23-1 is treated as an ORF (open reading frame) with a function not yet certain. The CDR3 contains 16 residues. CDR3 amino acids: CASTSSPGTGDSPLHF.

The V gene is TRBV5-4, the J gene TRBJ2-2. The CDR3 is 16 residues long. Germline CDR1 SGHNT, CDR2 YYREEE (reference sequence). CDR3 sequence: CASSLAVIANTGELFF.

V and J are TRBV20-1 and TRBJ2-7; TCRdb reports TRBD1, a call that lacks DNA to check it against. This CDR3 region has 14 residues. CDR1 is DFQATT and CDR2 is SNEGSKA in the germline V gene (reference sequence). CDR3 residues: CSARGPWTNYEQYF.

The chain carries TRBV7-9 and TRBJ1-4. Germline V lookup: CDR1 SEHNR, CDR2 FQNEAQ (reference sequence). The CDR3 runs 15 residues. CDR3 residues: CASSFVGEMSEKLFF. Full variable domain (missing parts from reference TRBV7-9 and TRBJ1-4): DTGVSQNPRHKITKRGQNVTFRCDPISEHNRLYWYRQTLGQGPEFLTYFQNEAQLEKSRLLSDRFSAERPKGSFSTLEIQRTEQGDSAMYLCASSFVGEMSEKLFFGSGTQLSVL.

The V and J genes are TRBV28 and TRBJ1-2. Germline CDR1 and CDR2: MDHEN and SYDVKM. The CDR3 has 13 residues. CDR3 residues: CASSLGQNIGYTF.

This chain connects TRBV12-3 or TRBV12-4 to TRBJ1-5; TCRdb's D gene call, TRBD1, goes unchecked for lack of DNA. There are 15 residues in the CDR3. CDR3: CASSLQGGRNQPQHF.

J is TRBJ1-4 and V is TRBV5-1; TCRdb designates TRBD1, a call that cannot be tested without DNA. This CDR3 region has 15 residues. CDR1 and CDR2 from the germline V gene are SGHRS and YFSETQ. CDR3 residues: CASRTGGEGHEKLFF.

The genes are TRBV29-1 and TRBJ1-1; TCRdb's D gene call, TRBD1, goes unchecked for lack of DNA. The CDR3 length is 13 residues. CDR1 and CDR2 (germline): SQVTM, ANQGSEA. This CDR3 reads CSVQRAPNTEAFF.

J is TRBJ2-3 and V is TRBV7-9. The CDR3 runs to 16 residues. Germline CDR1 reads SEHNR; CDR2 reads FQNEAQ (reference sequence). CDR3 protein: CASSLVGSRFSDTQYF.

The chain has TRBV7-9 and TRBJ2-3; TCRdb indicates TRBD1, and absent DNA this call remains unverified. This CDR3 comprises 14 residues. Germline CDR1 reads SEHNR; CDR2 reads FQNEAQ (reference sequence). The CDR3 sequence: CASSGTDSPDTQYF.

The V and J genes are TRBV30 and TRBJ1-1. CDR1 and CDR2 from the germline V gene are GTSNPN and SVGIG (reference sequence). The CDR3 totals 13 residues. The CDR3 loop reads CAWSVRRNTEAFF. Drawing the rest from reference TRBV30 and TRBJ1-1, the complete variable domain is SQTIHQWPATLVQPVGSPLSLECTVEGTSNPNLYWYRQAAGRGLQLLFYSVGIGQISSEVPQNLSASRPQDRQFILSSKKLLLSDSGFYLCAWSVRRNTEAFFGQGTRLTVV.

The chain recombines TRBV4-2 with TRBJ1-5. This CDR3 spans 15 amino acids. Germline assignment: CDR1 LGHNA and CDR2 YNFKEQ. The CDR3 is CASSQGEDGGEPQHF.

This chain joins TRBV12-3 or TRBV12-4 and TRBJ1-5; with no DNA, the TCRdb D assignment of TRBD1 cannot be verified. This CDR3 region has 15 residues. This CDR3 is CASSFEGQGSQPQHF.

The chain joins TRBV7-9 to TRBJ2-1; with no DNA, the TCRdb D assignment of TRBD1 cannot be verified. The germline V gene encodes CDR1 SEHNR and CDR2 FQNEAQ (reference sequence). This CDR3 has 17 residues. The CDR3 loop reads CASIPLGGGVSYNEQFF.